This T cell receptor (beta chain) was observed in a study of T cell responses to AZD1222 COVID-19 vaccine. For the study at large: Pooled samples include second doses given at about 4 or 12 weeks. General study points: Spike was spanned by vaccine-associated CD4 TCRs, which were dominant at 160-218 and 743-854. The study sampled repertoires only after the peak T cell response. There were mostly white British donors and more females than males, and clonal diversity was possibly underestimated.

The CDR3 covers 15 residues. CDR1 MNHEY and CDR2 SVGAGI come from the germline V gene. Trimming took off 6 bases at V and 2 bases at J, with 15 bases between the two ends. Some clones are missing from TCRdb's copy, which holds only in-frame ones; the method was immunoSEQ multiplex PCR. This table holds about 140,000 clones, approximately 90% found once. With regard to this clone: Its antigen remains unknown.

The chain uses TRBV6-5 and TRBJ2-3; a possible D gene is TRBD2 (5 bases). The source is an adult in good health. The source material was peripheral blood, sampled on day 0 of AZD1222 vaccination. The CDR3 is CASSLTSPPTDTQYF. The DNA for the CDR3 is TGTGCCAGCAGCTTAACTAGTCCTCCCACAGATACGCAGTATTTT.